A single sample is the source of the 21 T cell receptor beta chains below, sequenced in a study of long-term antiretroviral therapy in people with HIV. The libraries were made with immunoSEQ v3.0 at survey level. Using immunoSEQ multiplex PCR, the repertoire was profiled, and TCRdb retains in-frame clones only, with some absent. The table includes about 48,000 clones, about 88% detected once. Sequencing was performed on unsorted PBMCs, taken 0.8 years after starting antiretroviral therapy. All receptors come from a woman younger than 30 with HIV.

The V call is TRBV7-3, the J call TRBJ1-2; D is ambiguous. CDR1 and CDR2 (germline): SGHTA, FQGTGA. The CDR3 consists of 14 residues. V lost 5 bases and J 8 bases, leaving 18 bases between the germline ends. The CDR3 bases are TGTGCCAGCAGCACAACCCCCGGGGTTGGAGGCTACACCTTC. This gives the protein CASSTTPGVGGYTF.

The chain employs TRBV4-3 and TRBJ2-3; 11 bases fit TRBD2. V shed 1 base and J 3 bases; nucleotides not matched to a gene: 9. Germline V lookup: CDR1 LGHNA, CDR2 YSLEER. The CDR3 is 18 amino acids. CDR3 DNA: TGCGCCAGCAGCCAAGTGGTCTCTAGCGGGAGGTCAACAGATACGCAGTATTTT. It translates to CASSQVVSSGRSTDTQYF.

This clone was observed a handful of times. V is TRBV7-9 and J is TRBJ2-7; the D is unclear. V lost 8 bases and J 0 bases, leaving 17 bases between the germline ends. The CDR3 is 15 amino acids. Germline V gene data show CDR1 as SEHNR and CDR2 as FQNEAQ (reference sequence). The CDR3 sequence: CASRSPAGSSYEQYF. CDR3 bases: TGTGCCAGCCGCTCCCCAGCAGGTAGCTCCTACGAGCAGTACTTC.

This chain links TRBV28 with TRBJ1-1; tentatively, D is TRBD1 (5 bases). The CDR3 totals 12 residues. Trimming removed 5 bases at V and 6 bases at J, with 10 bases between. Germline V gene data show CDR1 as MDHEN and CDR2 as SYDVKM. CDR3 sequence (DNA): TGTGCCAGCAGTGTGGACATGCCTGAAGCTTTCTTT. It encodes CASSVDMPEAFF.

V and J are TRBV27 and TRBJ1-1, with D possibly TRBD1 on 6 matching bases. The CDR3 contains 15 residues. The germline CDR1 and CDR2 sequences are MNHEY and SMNVEV (reference sequence). V gave up 5 bases and J gave up 5 bases, with 18 bases separating them. The CDR3 nucleotides read TGTGCCAGCAGTCCGTCACAGGGATGGGGTACTGAAGCTTTCTTT. Its translation: CASSPSQGWGTEAFF.

The V and J genes are TRBV18 and TRBJ2-5; possible D gene TRBD2, 5 bases. V lost 3 bases and J 4 bases, leaving 9 bases between the germline ends. This CDR3 is built from 13 residues. The germline CDR1 and CDR2 sequences are KGHSH and LQKENI. CDR3: CASSPTRAETQYF. Written as DNA, the CDR3 is TGTGCCAGCTCACCGACGAGGGCAGAGACCCAGTACTTC.

This clone has just a few counts. The chain joins TRBV9 to TRBJ2-7; TRBD2 aligns across 9 bases. This CDR3 is built from 15 residues. Germline V CDR1 and CDR2: SGDLS, YYNGEE. V lost 0 bases to trimming and J lost 5 bases; unmatched junction nucleotides: 6. CDR3 sequence reads: CASSVDSREGNEQYF. CDR3 DNA sequence: TGTGCCAGCAGCGTAGACTCGCGGGAGGGCAACGAGCAGTACTTC.

The V and J genes are TRBV28 and TRBJ2-2; a possible D gene is TRBD2 (6 bases). Trimming cost V 2 bases and J 9 bases, with 7 bases left between them. Per germline, CDR1 MDHEN and CDR2 SYDVKM. The CDR3 totals 12 residues. CDR3 DNA sequence: TGTGCCAGCAGTTTAGGAGGGAGGGAGCTGTTTTTT. It encodes CASSLGGRELFF.

The chain is built from TRBV2 and TRBJ1-4; D remains ambiguous. This CDR3 region has 14 residues. V was trimmed by 6 bases and J by 7 bases, leaving 15 bases between them. Germline CDR1 is SNHLY and CDR2 is FYNNEI. In DNA, the CDR3 is TGTGCCAGCAGGATTATAGGGTTGAGTGAAAAACTGTTTTTT. Translation: CASRIIGLSEKLFF.

V usage is TRBV28 and J usage is TRBJ2-5, with TRBD2 matching 7 bases. With 6 bases clipped from V and 4 bases from J, the junction kept 14 bases outside the gene matches. CDR3 length equals 16 residues. The germline V gene has CDR1 MDHEN and CDR2 SYDVKM. Written as DNA, the CDR3 is TGTGCCAGCAGGGCTAGCGGAACTCTAGTAGGAGAGACCCAGTACTTC. Encoded protein: CASRASGTLVGETQYF.

The chain has TRBV27 and TRBJ2-7; tentative D call: TRBD1 (5 bases). The germline V and J ends were trimmed by 1 base and 0 bases, with 13 bases remaining between them. Germline V CDR1 and CDR2: MNHEY, SMNVEV (reference sequence). The CDR3 is 16 amino acids. The CDR3 sequence: CASSLFQGTSSYEQYF. The DNA of the CDR3 is TGTGCCAGCAGTTTATTTCAGGGTACCAGCTCCTACGAGCAGTACTTC.

This clone was detected once. The CDR3 reads CASSLPSGPTDTQYF. CDR3 in DNA: TGTGCCAGCAGCCTCCCTAGCGGGCCCACAGATACGCAGTATTTT. The genes are TRBV7-8 and TRBJ2-3, with TRBD2 matching 8 bases. This CDR3 is built from 15 residues. J was trimmed by 2 bases and V by 5 bases; bases with no gene match: 6. Germline values: CDR1 SGHVS, CDR2 FQNEAQ.

In this sample, this clone turned up once. The chain joins TRBV15 to TRBJ1-5, with D hard to call. V was pared by 4 bases and J by 2 bases, with 12 bases between. The germline gives CDR1 LNHNV, CDR2 YYDKDF (reference sequence). The length of the CDR3 is 15 residues. Here the CDR3 reads CATSKLNGGNQPQHF. For the CDR3, the DNA is TGTGCCACCAGCAAGCTTAACGGGGGCAATCAGCCCCAGCATTTT.

This chain joins TRBV27 and TRBJ2-1; TRBD2 aligns across 8 bases. Trimming cost V 9 bases and J 4 bases; bases outside gene matches: 8. The CDR3 loop spans 14 amino acids. Germline CDR1 and CDR2: MNHEY and SMNVEV (reference sequence). The CDR3 nucleotides are TGTGCCAGTACTACTAGCGGAGCTTACAATGAGCAGTTCTTC. Translated, it gives CASTTSGAYNEQFF.

The gene calls are TRBV9 and TRBJ2-7, with D possibly TRBD2 on 5 matching bases. CDR3 size: 15 residues. The germline CDR1 and CDR2 sequences are SGDLS and YYNGEE. The ends were cut back, 4 bases at V and 3 bases at J, with 17 bases in the middle. CDR3 sequence reads: CASSPRALTDYEQYF. For the CDR3, the DNA is TGTGCCAGCAGCCCGAGGGCCCTAACGGACTACGAGCAGTACTTC.

The chain combines TRBV29-1 with TRBJ2-7; TRBD1 aligns across 10 bases. There are 15 residues in the CDR3. V trimming: 3 bases; J trimming: 4 bases; junction bases outside the gene matches: 9. Germline V CDR1 and CDR2: SQVTM, ANQGSEA. In DNA, the CDR3 is TGCAGCGTTGAGGTCGCGGACAGGGGGATGTACGAGCAGTACTTC. As protein: CSVEVADRGMYEQYF.

V is TRBV7-9 and J is TRBJ2-3; 8 nucleotides align to TRBD2. The germline gives CDR1 SEHNR, CDR2 FQNEAQ (reference sequence). The V and J ends lost 3 bases and 6 bases, in that order; junction bases with no gene match: 5. This CDR3 has 14 amino acids. The CDR3 nucleotides read TGTGCCAGCAGCTTTAGCGGGGCTGGGGATACGCAGTATTTT. It translates to CASSFSGAGDTQYF. The full variable domain, its missing parts supplied by reference TRBV7-9 and TRBJ2-3, is DTGVSQNPRHKITKRGQNVTFRCDPISEHNRLYWYRQTLGQGPEFLTYFQNEAQLEKSRLLSDRFSAERPKGSFSTLEIQRTEQGDSAMYLCASSFSGAGDTQYFGPGTRLTVL.

This clone occurred a few times. The rearrangement uses TRBV19 and TRBJ2-7, with TRBD2 as a possible D gene (6 bases). The CDR3 sequence is 13 residues long. Deletions cut 3 bases from V and 6 bases from J, with 12 bases between. The germline V gene has CDR1 LNHDA and CDR2 SQIVND (reference sequence). The CDR3 is CASSIPTGGEQYF. The CDR3 bases are TGTGCCAGTAGTATCCCTACCGGGGGCGAGCAGTACTTC.

The chain recombines TRBV18 with TRBJ2-1; perhaps TRBD2 as D (5 bases). Deletions cut 3 bases from V and 5 bases from J, with 8 bases between. The CDR3 runs to 13 residues. The V gene's germline CDR1 is KGHSH and CDR2 LQKENI. The CDR3 nucleotides read TGTGCCAGCTCACCCGCCGGGGACAATGAGCAGTTCTTC. It codes for CASSPAGDNEQFF. The full variable domain, rest sourced from reference TRBV18 and TRBJ2-1, is NAGVMQNPRHLVRRRGQEARLRCSPMKGHSHVYWYRQLPEEGLKFMVYLQKENIIDESGMPKERFSAEFPKEGPSILRIQQVVRGDSAAYFCASSPAGDNEQFFGPGTRLTVL.

For the CDR3, the DNA is TGTGCCAGCTATAGCGGGAGTTCGTACGAGCAGTACTTC. Translation gives CASYSGSSYEQYF. The chain joins TRBV28 to TRBJ2-7; the match to TRBD2 covers 9 bases. The CDR3 runs 13 residues. Trimming removed 8 bases from V and 4 bases from J; junction bases left unmatched: 6. CDR1 and CDR2 (germline): MDHEN, SYDVKM.

V gene TRBV7-2 combines with J gene TRBJ2-7; D may be TRBD1 or TRBD2 (5 bases each). Looked up from germline, CDR1 is SGHTA and CDR2 is FQGNSA. This CDR3 has 15 residues. With 5 bases removed from V and 2 bases from J, the gap between germline ends came to 16 bases. CDR3 sequence (DNA): TGTGCCAGCAGCCCTCCCGTCGAGGGGACCTACGAGCAGTACTTC. Protein: CASSPPVEGTYEQYF.